Shown below are 12 T cell receptor beta chains from a single sample sequenced in a study of beta chain features in type 1 diabetes. Reverse transcribing all isolated RNA meant expressed TCRB transcripts were sequenced. Method: immunoSEQ multiplex PCR; TCRdb's copy keeps in-frame clones and lacks some. The table records 130,000 to 150,000 clones, 40% to 55% of them present only once. Sequenced: Tregs from blood. The receptors shown here come from a man aged 18-30 years in good health.

The chain links TRBV18 to TRBJ1-2; D gene unclear. Per germline, CDR1 KGHSH and CDR2 LQKENI. The CDR3 is 14 amino acids. V was trimmed by 3 bases and J by 4 bases, leaving 12 bases between them. The CDR3 sequence is CASSPPSRPYGYTF. The CDR3 DNA sequence: TGTGCCAGCTCACCCCCTTCCAGGCCCTATGGCTACACCTTC.

This clone was observed a single time. This chain joins TRBV5-4 and TRBJ2-7, with 8 positions matching TRBD1. With V trimmed by 4 bases and J by 3 bases, 9 bases remained unmatched. The germline V gene has CDR1 SGHNT and CDR2 YYREEE (reference sequence). The CDR3 covers 15 residues. The CDR3 region has the DNA TGTGCCAGCAGCGGGGACAGGTTAGGCTACTACGAGCAGTACTTC. Its translation: CASSGDRLGYYEQYF.

This clone was detected only a few times. The rearrangement uses TRBV7-6 and TRBJ1-2; 8 positions match TRBD1. CDR3 size: 15 residues. The V gene's germline CDR1 is SGHVS and CDR2 FNYEAQ. With V trimmed by 5 bases and J by 10 bases, 15 bases remained unmatched. CDR3 sequence (DNA): TGTGCCAGCAGCGGCCGGACAGGGCCAAGCGAGGTCTACACCTTC. Its protein product is CASSGRTGPSEVYTF.

This chain joins TRBV18 and TRBJ1-6; D possibly corresponds to TRBD1 (5 bases). V was cut by 6 bases and J by 11 bases, with 17 bases left in between. The CDR3 has 14 residues. CDR1 is KGHSH and CDR2 is LQKENI in the germline V gene. CDR3 sequence (DNA): TGTGCCAGCTCCCCAAGGGGTGAGGAGACACCCCTCCACTTT. As protein: CASSPRGEETPLHF.

The chain joins TRBV29-1 to TRBJ2-1; TRBD1 might be the D (5 bases). The CDR3 is 13 amino acids. CDR1 is SQVTM and CDR2 is ANQGSEA in the germline V gene. V was trimmed by 6 bases and J by 3 bases, leaving 12 bases between them. The CDR3, as DNA: TGCAGCGTAGACAGTAGAATCTACAATGAGCAGTTCTTC. Protein: CSVDSRIYNEQFF.

This clone turned up a few times. This chain joins TRBV11-2 and TRBJ2-3; 9 bases align to TRBD2. Germline V CDR1 and CDR2: SGHAT, FQNNGV. V lost 1 base and J lost 7; bases outside the gene matches: 6. CDR3 length equals 15 residues. CDR3 protein: CASSLARTSVNTQYF. The CDR3, as DNA: TGTGCCAGCAGCTTAGCACGGACTAGCGTAAATACGCAGTATTTT.

The J gene is TRBJ2-4, the V gene TRBV28; D possibly corresponds to TRBD1 (5 bases). This CDR3 comprises 11 residues. The germline V and J ends were trimmed by 6 bases and 8 bases, with 8 bases remaining between them. CDR1 and CDR2 from the germline V gene are MDHEN and SYDVKM. CDR3 region: CASRGVDIQYF. As DNA, the CDR3 is TGTGCCAGCAGAGGGGTGGACATTCAGTACTTC.

The chain combines TRBV9 with TRBJ2-1, with 7 bases fitting TRBD2. The J segment lost 1 base and the V segment lost 4 bases, leaving 5 bases of the junction unmatched. There are 15 residues in the CDR3. Looked up from germline, CDR1 is SGDLS and CDR2 is YYNGEE. In DNA, the CDR3 is TGTGCCAGCAGCTACGGACTAGGGTCCTACAATGAGCAGTTCTTC. Encoded protein: CASSYGLGSYNEQFF.

The chain combines TRBV5-4 with TRBJ2-1; 10 positions match TRBD2. The V gene end was trimmed by 1 base and the J gene end by 8 bases; junction bases not matched to a gene: 3. CDR3 size: 14 residues. Per the germline V gene, CDR1 is SGHNT and CDR2 is YYREEE (reference sequence). The CDR3 loop reads CASSLTSGTYEQFF. The CDR3 nucleotides read TGTGCCAGCAGCTTGACTAGCGGGACGTATGAGCAGTTCTTC.

CDR3 amino acids: CASSPPGLTYTGELFF. The CDR3, as DNA: TGTGCCAGCAGTCCTCCCGGACTAACCTACACCGGGGAGCTGTTTTTT. The chain combines TRBV7-9 with TRBJ2-2; possible D gene TRBD2, 6 bases. This CDR3 comprises 16 residues. Germline V gene lookup returns CDR1 SEHNR and CDR2 FQNEAQ (reference sequence). The V end lost 6 bases, the J end lost 3 bases, and 17 bases lay between the germline ends.

This clone has more than one count but fewer than ten. The chain links TRBV21-1 to TRBJ2-1; the table gives TRBD2 as D, unverified against the DNA. TRBV21-1 is a listed pseudogene. This CDR3 comprises 13 residues. The CDR3 bases are TGTGCCAGCACCCGGTTGGCCTACAATGAGCAGTTCTTC. It is translated as CASTRLAYNEQFF.

This clone was recorded a few times. The rearrangement uses TRBV18 and TRBJ1-4; 8 nucleotides align to TRBD1. The germline gives CDR1 KGHSH, CDR2 LQKENI. Trimming removed 5 bases from V and 6 bases from J; junction bases left unmatched: 8. CDR3 length: 15 amino acids. CDR3 protein: CASSSQQGADEKLFF. In DNA form, the CDR3 reads TGTGCCAGCTCATCCCAGCAGGGGGCGGATGAAAAACTGTTTTTT.